This T cell receptor (beta chain) emerged from a study of blood T cell repertoires in COVID-19. For the study at large: Italy, Spain and the United States were the sources of the convalescent and acute COVID-19 samples. From T cells, B-cell-depleted T cells, or PBMCs came the material, which was cDNA or gDNA.

Germline lookup yields CDR1 MNHNY and CDR2 SVGAGI (reference sequence). This CDR3 is 14 amino acids long. V was trimmed by 7 bases and J by 7 bases, leaving 14 bases between them. Original processing notes: Amplification of reference gene primers provided the estimated nucleated cell counts. Assay: immunoSEQ multiplex PCR; the TCRdb copy retains only in-frame clones and omits some. V, J and clone size reflect that table, while D and trimming were determined from the DNA. There are more than 75,000 clones in the sample; around 84% occur only once, and 20% to 25% lies in the top ten. The sequenced sample was peripheral blood. V gene TRBV6-6 combines with J gene TRBJ1-6, with TRBD1 as a possible D gene (5 bases). The source is a man aged 55-75 years with acute or convalescent COVID-19. The CDR3 bases are TGTGCCAGCAAACCGACGGGGGTAAATTCACCCCTCCACTTT. This codes for CASKPTGVNSPLHF.